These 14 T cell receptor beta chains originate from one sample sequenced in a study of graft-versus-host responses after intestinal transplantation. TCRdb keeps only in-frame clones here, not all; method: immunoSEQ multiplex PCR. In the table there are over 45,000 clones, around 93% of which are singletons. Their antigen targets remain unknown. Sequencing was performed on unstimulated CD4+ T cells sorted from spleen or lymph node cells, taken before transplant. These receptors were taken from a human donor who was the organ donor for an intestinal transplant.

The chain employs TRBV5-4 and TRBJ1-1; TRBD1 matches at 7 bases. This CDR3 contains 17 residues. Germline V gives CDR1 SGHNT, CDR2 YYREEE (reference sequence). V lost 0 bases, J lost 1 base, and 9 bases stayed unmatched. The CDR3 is CASSLGPVWTGNTEAFF. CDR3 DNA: TGTGCCAGCAGCTTGGGTCCCGTTTGGACAGGGAACACTGAAGCTTTCTTT.

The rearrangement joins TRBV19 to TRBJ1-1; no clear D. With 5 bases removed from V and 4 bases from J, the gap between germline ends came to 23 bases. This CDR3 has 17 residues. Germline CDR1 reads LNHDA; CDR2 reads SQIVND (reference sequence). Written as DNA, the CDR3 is TGTGCCAGTAGTGCGCACAGAGTGAGGTTAACGAGCACTGAAGCTTTCTTT. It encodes CASSAHRVRLTSTEAFF.

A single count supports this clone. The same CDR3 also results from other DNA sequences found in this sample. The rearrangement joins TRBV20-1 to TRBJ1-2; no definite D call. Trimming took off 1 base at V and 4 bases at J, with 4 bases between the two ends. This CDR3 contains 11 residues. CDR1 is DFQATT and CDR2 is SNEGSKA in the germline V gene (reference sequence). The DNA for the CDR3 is TGCAGTGCTAGAGGGGGCTATGGCTACACCTTC. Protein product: CSARGGYGYTF.

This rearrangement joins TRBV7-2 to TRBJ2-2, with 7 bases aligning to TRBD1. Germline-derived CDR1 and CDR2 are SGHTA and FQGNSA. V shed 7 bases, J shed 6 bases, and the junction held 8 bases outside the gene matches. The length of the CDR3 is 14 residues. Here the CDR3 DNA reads TGTGCCAGCACCCTAGAACAGGGGTCCGGGGAGCTGTTTTTT. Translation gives CASTLEQGSGELFF.

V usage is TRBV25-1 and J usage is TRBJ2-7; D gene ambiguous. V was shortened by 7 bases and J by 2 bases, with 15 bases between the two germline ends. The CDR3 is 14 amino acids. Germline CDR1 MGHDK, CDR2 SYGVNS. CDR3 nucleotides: TGTGCCAGCACCACCCTGGGTGAGACCTACGAGCAGTACTTC. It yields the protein CASTTLGETYEQYF.

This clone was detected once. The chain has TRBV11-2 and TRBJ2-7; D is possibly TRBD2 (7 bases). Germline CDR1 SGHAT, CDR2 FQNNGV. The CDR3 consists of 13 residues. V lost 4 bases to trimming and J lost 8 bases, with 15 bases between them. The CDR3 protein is CASSYPRGGQQYF. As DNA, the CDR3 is TGTGCCAGCAGCTACCCTAGGGGGGGGCAGCAGTACTTC.

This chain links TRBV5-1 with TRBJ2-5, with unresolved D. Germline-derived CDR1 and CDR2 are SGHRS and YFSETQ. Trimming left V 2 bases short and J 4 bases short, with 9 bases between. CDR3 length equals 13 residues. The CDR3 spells CASSLGGGETQYF. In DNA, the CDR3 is TGCGCCAGCAGCTTAGGTGGCGGAGAGACCCAGTACTTC.

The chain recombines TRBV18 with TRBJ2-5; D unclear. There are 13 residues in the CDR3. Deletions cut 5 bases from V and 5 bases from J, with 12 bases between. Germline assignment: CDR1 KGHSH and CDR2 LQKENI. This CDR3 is CASSRARLETQYF. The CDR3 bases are TGTGCCAGCTCAAGAGCCCGCCTGGAGACCCAGTACTTC.

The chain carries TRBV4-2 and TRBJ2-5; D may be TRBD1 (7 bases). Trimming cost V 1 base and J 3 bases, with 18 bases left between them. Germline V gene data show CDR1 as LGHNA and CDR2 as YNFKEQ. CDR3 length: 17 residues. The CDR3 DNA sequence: TGTGCCAGCAGCCAAGGGGTGAGACAGGGAGGAGAAGAGACCCAGTACTTC. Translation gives CASSQGVRQGGEETQYF.

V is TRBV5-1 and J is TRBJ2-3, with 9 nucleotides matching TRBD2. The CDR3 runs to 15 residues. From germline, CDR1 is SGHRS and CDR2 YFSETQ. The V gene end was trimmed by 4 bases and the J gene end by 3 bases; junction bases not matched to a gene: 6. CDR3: CASSIGGGATDTQYF. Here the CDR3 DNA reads TGCGCCAGCAGCATCGGCGGGGGGGCAACAGATACGCAGTATTTT. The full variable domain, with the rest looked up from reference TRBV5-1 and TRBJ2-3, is KAGVTQTPRYLIKTRGQQVTLSCSPISGHRSVSWYQQTPGQGLQFLFEYFSETQRNKGNFPGRFSGRQFSNSRSEMNVSTLELGDSALYLCASSIGGGATDTQYFGPGTRLTVL.

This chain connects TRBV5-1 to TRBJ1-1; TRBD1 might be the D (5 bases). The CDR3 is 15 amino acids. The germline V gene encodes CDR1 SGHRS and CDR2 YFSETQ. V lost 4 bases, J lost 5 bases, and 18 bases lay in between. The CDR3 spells CASSTRGDLETEAFF. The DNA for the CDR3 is TGCGCCAGCAGCACAAGAGGGGATCTTGAGACTGAAGCTTTCTTT.

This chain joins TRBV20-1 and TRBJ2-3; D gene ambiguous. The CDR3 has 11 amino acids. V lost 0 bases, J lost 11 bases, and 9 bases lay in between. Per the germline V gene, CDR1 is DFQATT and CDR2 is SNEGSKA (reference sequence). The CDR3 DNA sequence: TGCAGTGCTAGAGATTGGCCCATGCAGTATTTT. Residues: CSARDWPMQYF.

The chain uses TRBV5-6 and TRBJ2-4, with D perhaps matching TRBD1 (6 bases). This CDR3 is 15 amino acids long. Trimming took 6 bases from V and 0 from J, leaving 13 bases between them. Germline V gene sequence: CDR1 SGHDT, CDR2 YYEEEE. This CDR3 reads CASMTTGLAKNIQYF. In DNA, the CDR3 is TGTGCCAGCATGACAACAGGGCTAGCCAAAAACATTCAGTACTTC.

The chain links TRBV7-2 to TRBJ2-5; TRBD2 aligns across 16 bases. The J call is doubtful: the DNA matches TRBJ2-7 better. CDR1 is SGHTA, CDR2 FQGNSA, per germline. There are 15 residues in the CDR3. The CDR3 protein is CASGTSGGAVNEQYF. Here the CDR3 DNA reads TGTGCCAGCGGGACTAGCGGGGGGGCTGTGAACGAGCAGTACTTC.